The TCR beta chain described here comes from a study of cytomegalovirus exposure and HLA in healthy donors (dated by TCRdb to about 2017). Study-wide context: The 500 to 700 repertoires of the first cohort and the roughly 110 validation repertoires were produced on the same platform, according to a later analysis. To predict cytomegalovirus infection status, the study brought together high-throughput TCR immunosequencing, statistical association of individual TCRs with disease status, and machine learning. The study aimed to test whether signatures of past pathogen exposure could be identified by cataloging public T cell receptors. Along with the roughly 670-subject first cohort, a separate validation cohort of over 90 different subjects was used. Summary of the overall study and its limitations: The classifier was reported to diagnose cytomegalovirus status with high specificity and sensitivity in both the original and validation cohorts. A few of the identified cytomegalovirus-associated TCR beta chains were confirmed in vitro to be specific for cytomegalovirus antigens. In the study, 150 to 200 TCR beta chains were listed as associated with cytomegalovirus. According to the authors, the approach could potentially be generalized to other disease states and immunological phenotypes. While some public TCRs were present in many individuals, most TCR sequences turned up only very rarely across donors. A later analysis found that TCRs clustered in the first cohort also tended to co-occur in the 95 to 150 validation repertoires, with 90% to 95% of cluster scores above 0. The validation cohort had no HLA typing available for a later analysis, so co-occurrence within that cohort was assessed over all 120 repertoires.

Measured from the cysteine to the phenylalanine, the CDR3 is 15 residues long. The retained sequence is limited to the CDR3, 45 bases, with the frame set at the first base. The CDR1 and CDR2 encoded by the germline V gene (reference sequence) are SGHAT and FQDESV. The germline V and J ends show losses of 3 bases and 2 bases respectively, and no gene match explains 5 bases of the junction. Donors formed part of the validation cohort, which comprised over a hundred subjects and was distinct from the first cohort of several hundred subjects. A remark on this clone: What this receptor recognizes is not known. Base-call qualities are not available, and no considerably larger clone is one nucleotide away.

Receptor amplification or capture employed the immunoSEQ multiplex PCR assay. On the authors' methods: A statistical classification framework was built for diagnosing cytomegalovirus status from the catalog of TCR beta chain sequences. The immuneACCESS repertoire file appears here via TCRdb, limited to in-frame rearrangements. These files lack a portion of the clones; in checked studies, under half of the deficit traces to unresolved V genes, and the cause of the others is not known. The V and J calls and clone size are taken from that table; D and trimming were inferred from the DNA. The sample yields 65,000 to 90,000 clones; roughly 95% were counted once. Approximately 3.5% of the sample is held by the ten biggest clonotypes.

This clonotype was sampled from a man between 18 and 35 years old in good health and CMV-seronegative. Material: PBMCs. The V gene is TRBV11-1 and the J gene is TRBJ2-3; 7 central nucleotides agree with TRBD2. The CDR3 amino acid sequence is: CASSFRTSPTDTQYF. The bases read TGTGCCAGCAGCTTCAGGACTAGTCCCACAGATACGCAGTATTTT.